The subject of this entry is one T cell receptor beta chain. What it binds is unknown. Tumor samples were taken before definitive surgery or chemotherapy. This record comes from a study of high-grade serous ovarian cancer treatment subgroups. Study-level findings and limits: Only CDR3 was analyzed; CDR1 and CDR2 were not. Different patients shared almost no repertoire; same-patient tumors shared about 0.095 to 0.79. Bulk tumor TCR sequencing gave no spatial information.

Using immunoSEQ multiplex PCR, the repertoire was profiled, and TCRdb retains in-frame clones only, with some absent. This sample has fewer than 4,000 clones, with 76% found just once. The CDR3 length is 14 residues. Germline trimming cut 6 bases from V and 7 bases from J; bases unmatched to any gene: 8. Germline-derived CDR1 and CDR2 are SNHLY and FYNNEI. This sequence originates from a human donor with high-grade serous ovarian cancer. This chain joins TRBV2 and TRBJ1-4, with 7 bases that match TRBD1. Sequenced input: tumor tissue. This chain's CDR3 is CASRRGQGGEKLFF. For the CDR3, the DNA is TGTGCCAGCAGAAGAGGGCAGGGGGGTGAAAAACTGTTTTTT.